The rows below give T cell receptor beta chains drawn from one sample of a study of shared clonotypes between healthy human individuals. Assay: immunoSEQ multiplex PCR; the TCRdb copy retains only in-frame clones and omits some. This repertoire shows around 1.1 million clones, approximately 78% found once; its top ten account for 0.6% to 0.75%. Material for sequencing was memory CD4+ T cells from PBMCs. The receptor source for this set is a man aged 18 to 30 in good health. Some clones in this sample may be carry-over from other donors' samples. The CDR3 runs from the conserved cysteine through the conserved F or W. D genes are given only for firm matches. Where a row states a size, it is once, few, many or the class of an expanded clone; other rows omit it.

D gene: .
J gene: TRBJ2-2
V gene: TRBV7-3
clone size: .
CDR3 DNA: TGTGCCAGCAGCCCCTGGCTAGCGAACACCGGGGAGCTGTTTTTT
CDR3 protein: CASSPWLANTGELFF

D gene: TRBD2
J gene: TRBJ2-1
V gene: TRBV7-2
clone size: .
CDR3 DNA: TGTGCCAGCAGCTTACTAGCGGGAGGATCCTACAATGAGCAGTTCTTC
CDR3 protein: CASSLLAGGSYNEQFF

D gene: .
J gene: TRBJ1-1
V gene: TRBV6-6
clone size: .
CDR3 DNA: TGTGCCAGCTGGAGGACAACGAACACTGAAGCTTTCTTT
CDR3 protein: CASWRTTNTEAFF

D gene: .
J gene: TRBJ2-3
V gene: TRBV6-6
clone size: .
CDR3 DNA: TGTGCCAGCAGTTACTCGGGGCCAGATACGCAGTATTTT
CDR3 protein: CASSYSGPDTQYF

D gene: TRBD1
J gene: TRBJ1-5
V gene: TRBV30
clone size: few
CDR3 DNA: TGTGCCTGGAGTGTAAGGGGACAGGGAAGCAATCAGCCCCAGCATTTT
CDR3 protein: CAWSVRGQGSNQPQHF

D gene: .
J gene: TRBJ1-1
V gene: TRBV29-1
clone size: .
CDR3 DNA: TGCAGCGTTGATAGGGGGAACACTGAAGCTTTCTTT
CDR3 protein: CSVDRGNTEAFF

D gene: TRBD1
J gene: TRBJ2-2
V gene: TRBV18
clone size: .
CDR3 DNA: TGTGCCAGCTCACTCTTTTCCGGGACAGGGGGCGCAATGAACACCGGGGAGCTGTTTTTT
CDR3 protein: CASSLFSGTGGAMNTGELFF

D gene: .
J gene: TRBJ2-7
V gene: TRBV7-2
clone size: .
CDR3 DNA: TGTGCCAGCAGCTTGACATACCTCGGGTACGAGCAGTACTTC
CDR3 protein: CASSLTYLGYEQYF

D gene: TRBD2
J gene: TRBJ2-1
V gene: TRBV7-9
clone size: .
CDR3 DNA: TGTGCCAGCAGCGCAGGGGGACTAGCGGATCTTAATGAGCAGTTCTTC
CDR3 protein: CASSAGGLADLNEQFF

D gene: .
J gene: TRBJ1-2
V gene: TRBV28
clone size: .
CDR3 DNA: TGTGCCAGCAGTTTACAGGGCTTCAACTATGGCTACACCTTC
CDR3 protein: CASSLQGFNYGYTF

D gene: .
J gene: TRBJ2-7
V gene: TRBV7-2
clone size: few
CDR3 DNA: TGTGCCAGCAGCTTCCCCGGATCGTACGAGCAGTACTTC
CDR3 protein: CASSFPGSYEQYF

D gene: .
J gene: TRBJ1-5
V gene: TRBV28
clone size: .
CDR3 DNA: TGTGCCAGCAGTTTGAGGCAGTCGTATCAGCCCCAGCATTTT
CDR3 protein: CASSLRQSYQPQHF

D gene: TRBD1
J gene: TRBJ2-7
V gene: TRBV7-2
clone size: .
CDR3 DNA: TGTGCCAGCAGCTTATCCTCGACAGGGAGAGTCGAGCAGTACTTC
CDR3 protein: CASSLSSTGRVEQYF

D gene: .
J gene: TRBJ2-7
V gene: TRBV6-1
clone size: .
CDR3 DNA: TGTGCCAGCAGTCAACTAGGGGTGTACGAGCAGTACTTC
CDR3 protein: CASSQLGVYEQYF

D gene: .
J gene: TRBJ1-5
V gene: TRBV28
clone size: many
CDR3 DNA: TGTGCCAGCAGTCGGGGGCCAAGCAATCAGCCCCAGCATTTT
CDR3 protein: CASSRGPSNQPQHF

D gene: .
J gene: TRBJ2-7
V gene: TRBV2
clone size: few
CDR3 DNA: TGTGCCAGCAGTGACGACGAGCAGTACTTC
CDR3 protein: CASSDDEQYF

D gene: .
J gene: TRBJ2-5
V gene: TRBV5-6
clone size: .
CDR3 DNA: TGTGCCAGCAGCTTAATTGAAGAGACCCAGTACTTC
CDR3 protein: CASSLIEETQYF

D gene: .
J gene: TRBJ1-1
V gene: TRBV2
clone size: .
CDR3 DNA: TGTGCCAGCAGTGATTGGGTCCTAAGCACTGAAGCTTTCTTT
CDR3 protein: CASSDWVLSTEAFF

D gene: .
J gene: TRBJ2-6
V gene: TRBV9
clone size: .
CDR3 DNA: TGTGCCAGCAGCGTACAAGCTGGGGCCAACGTCCTGACTTTC
CDR3 protein: CASSVQAGANVLTF

D gene: .
J gene: TRBJ2-1
V gene: TRBV29-1
clone size: .
CDR3 DNA: TGCAGCGTTATCGGCCACAGCTCCTACAATGAGCAGTTCTTC
CDR3 protein: CSVIGHSSYNEQFF

D gene: .
J gene: TRBJ1-1
V gene: TRBV15
clone size: .
CDR3 DNA: TGTGCCACCAGCAGAGATATCCAGGGTACTGAAGCTTTCTTT
CDR3 protein: CATSRDIQGTEAFF

D gene: .
J gene: TRBJ2-3
V gene: TRBV7-6
clone size: .
CDR3 DNA: TGTGCCAGCAGCCCTCGGTATGAACAGGCAGATACGCAGTATTTT
CDR3 protein: CASSPRYEQADTQYF

D gene: .
J gene: TRBJ2-1
V gene: TRBV28
clone size: .
CDR3 DNA: TGTGCCAGCAGGGAGGAGGGGCCTAATACTGAGCAGTTCTTC
CDR3 protein: CASREEGPNTEQFF

D gene: .
J gene: TRBJ1-1
V gene: TRBV23-1
clone size: .
CDR3 DNA: TGCGCCAGCAGTCACCGGCTAGGCACTGAAGCTTTCTTT
CDR3 protein: CASSHRLGTEAFF

D gene: TRBD2
J gene: TRBJ2-1
V gene: TRBV9
clone size: .
CDR3 DNA: TGTGCCAGCAGCGTATACTGGGGACTAGATCGCTACAATGAGCAGTTCTTC
CDR3 protein: CASSVYWGLDRYNEQFF

D gene: .
J gene: TRBJ2-3
V gene: TRBV19
clone size: .
CDR3 DNA: TGTGCCAGTAGTTCTCCGTGGGACCTGGGGTTGGGGAGCACAGATACGCAGTATTTT
CDR3 protein: CASSSPWDLGLGSTDTQYF

D gene: .
J gene: TRBJ2-7
V gene: TRBV30
clone size: .
CDR3 DNA: TGTGCCTGGGGGGGGAGCTCCTACGAGCAGTACTTC
CDR3 protein: CAWGGSSYEQYF

D gene: .
J gene: TRBJ1-1
V gene: TRBV7-9
clone size: .
CDR3 DNA: TGTGCCAGCAGCTCCACAGGGAGCGCTGAAGCTTTCTTT
CDR3 protein: CASSSTGSAEAFF

D gene: .
J gene: TRBJ2-7
V gene: TRBV4-3
clone size: .
CDR3 DNA: TGCGCCAGCAGCCACCGGGAAAGCTCCTACGAGCAGTACTTC
CDR3 protein: CASSHRESSYEQYF

D gene: TRBD1
J gene: TRBJ1-1
V gene: TRBV10-3
clone size: .
CDR3 DNA: TGTGCCATCAGTCAAGGGGGCGTGGGAACTGAAGCTTTCTTT
CDR3 protein: CAISQGGVGTEAFF

D gene: .
J gene: TRBJ2-1
V gene: TRBV11-3
clone size: .
CDR3 DNA: TGTGCCAGCAGTAGGAGCGGCTCCTACAATGAGCAGTTCTTC
CDR3 protein: CASSRSGSYNEQFF

D gene: .
J gene: TRBJ1-2
V gene: TRBV28
clone size: few
CDR3 DNA: TGTGCCAGCCATGACTATGGCTACACCTTC
CDR3 protein: CASHDYGYTF

D gene: TRBD2
J gene: TRBJ2-3
V gene: TRBV18
clone size: .
CDR3 DNA: TGTGCCAGCTCACCATCACTAGCGGGAGTGTCAGATACGCAGTATTTT
CDR3 protein: CASSPSLAGVSDTQYF

D gene: .
J gene: TRBJ1-1
V gene: TRBV18
clone size: .
CDR3 DNA: TGTGCCAGCTCTCGGGGAACAGCGGTAAACACTGAAGCTTTCTTT
CDR3 protein: CASSRGTAVNTEAFF

D gene: TRBD1
J gene: TRBJ2-7
V gene: TRBV10-3
clone size: .
CDR3 DNA: TGTGCCATCAGTCCAGGGACAGGCCAGAATCGGGCGCAGTACTTC
CDR3 protein: CAISPGTGQNRAQYF

D gene: .
J gene: TRBJ1-1
V gene: TRBV18
clone size: .
CDR3 DNA: TGTGCCAGCTCACCACCGGGGAACACTGAAGCTTTCTTT
CDR3 protein: CASSPPGNTEAFF

D gene: TRBD2
J gene: TRBJ2-2
V gene: TRBV9
clone size: once
CDR3 DNA: TGTGCCAGCAGCGTTCCGGGACTAGCGGGAGGGCCCTTTGCCGGGGAGCCGTTTTTT
CDR3 protein: CASSVPGLAGGPFAGEPFF

D gene: .
J gene: TRBJ2-1
V gene: TRBV5-1
clone size: .
CDR3 DNA: TGCGCCAGCAGCTTGGTGGTCAATGAGCAGTTCTTC
CDR3 protein: CASSLVVNEQFF

D gene: .
J gene: TRBJ2-7
V gene: TRBV28
clone size: .
CDR3 DNA: TGTGCCAGCAGTTTAAGGCGGATGAGCTCCTACGAGCAGTACTTC
CDR3 protein: CASSLRRMSSYEQYF

D gene: .
J gene: TRBJ2-3
V gene: TRBV7-3
clone size: .
CDR3 DNA: TGTGCCAGCAGCTTCGGCACAGATACGCAGTATTTT
CDR3 protein: CASSFGTDTQYF

D gene: .
J gene: TRBJ1-2
V gene: TRBV25-1
clone size: once
CDR3 DNA: TGTGCCAGCAGTGAATTGGGATCCGCCTATGGCTACACCTTC
CDR3 protein: CASSELGSAYGYTF

D gene: .
J gene: TRBJ2-4
V gene: TRBV2
clone size: .
CDR3 DNA: TGTGCCAGCACCGCCGACAGCCACGGGCTTGGGTCCAAAAACATTCAGTACTTC
CDR3 protein: CASTADSHGLGSKNIQYF

D gene: .
J gene: TRBJ1-3
V gene: TRBV28
clone size: .
CDR3 DNA: TGTGCCAGCAGTCCCACCGGACCTCTTCGTGGAAACACCATATATTTT
CDR3 protein: CASSPTGPLRGNTIYF

D gene: .
J gene: TRBJ2-1
V gene: TRBV10-1
clone size: .
CDR3 DNA: TGCGCCAGGAGTGATATGGTTGCGGAGCAGTTCTTC
CDR3 protein: CARSDMVAEQFF

D gene: TRBD2
J gene: TRBJ2-7
V gene: TRBV5-4
clone size: .
CDR3 DNA: TGTGCCAGCAGCGTGGGGTCCGGACTAGCGGAGGAGCAGTACTTC
CDR3 protein: CASSVGSGLAEEQYF

D gene: .
J gene: TRBJ2-1
V gene: TRBV12-2
clone size: .
CDR3 DNA: TGTGCAAGTCGCTTAGTCCCCGGGAGGGTATACAATGAGCAGTTCTTC
CDR3 protein: CASRLVPGRVYNEQFF

D gene: .
J gene: TRBJ1-1
V gene: TRBV9
clone size: .
CDR3 DNA: TGTGCCAGCAGCGTAGTAAGGGGGACTGAAGCTTTCTTT
CDR3 protein: CASSVVRGTEAFF

D gene: TRBD2
J gene: TRBJ2-7
V gene: TRBV11-3
clone size: .
CDR3 DNA: TGTGCCAGCAGCTCAGAAGCGGGAGTCGAGCAGTACTTC
CDR3 protein: CASSSEAGVEQYF